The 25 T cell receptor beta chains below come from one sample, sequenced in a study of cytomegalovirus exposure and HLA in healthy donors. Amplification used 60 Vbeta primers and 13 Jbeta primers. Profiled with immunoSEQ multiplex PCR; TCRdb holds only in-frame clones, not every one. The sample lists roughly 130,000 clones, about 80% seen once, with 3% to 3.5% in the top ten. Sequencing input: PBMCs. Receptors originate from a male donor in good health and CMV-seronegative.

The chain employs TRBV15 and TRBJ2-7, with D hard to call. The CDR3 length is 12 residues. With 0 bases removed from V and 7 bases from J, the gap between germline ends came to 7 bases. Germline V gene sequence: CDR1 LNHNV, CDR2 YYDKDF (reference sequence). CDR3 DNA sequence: TGTGCCACCAGCAGAGATCTGAGAGAGCAGTACTTC. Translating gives CATSRDLREQYF.

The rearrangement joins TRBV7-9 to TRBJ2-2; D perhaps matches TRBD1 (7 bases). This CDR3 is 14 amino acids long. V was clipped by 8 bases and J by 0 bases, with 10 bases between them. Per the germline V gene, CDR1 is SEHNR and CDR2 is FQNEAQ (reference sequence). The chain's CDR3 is CASGGTANTGELFF. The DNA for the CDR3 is TGTGCCAGCGGCGGGACAGCGAACACCGGGGAGCTGTTTTTT.

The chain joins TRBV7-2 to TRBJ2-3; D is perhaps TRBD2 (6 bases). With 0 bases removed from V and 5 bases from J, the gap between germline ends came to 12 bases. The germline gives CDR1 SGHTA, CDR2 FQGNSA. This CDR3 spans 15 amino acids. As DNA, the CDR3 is TGTGCCAGCAGCTTAGCGGCGGGGTGGGGAGATACGCAGTATTTT. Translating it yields CASSLAAGWGDTQYF.

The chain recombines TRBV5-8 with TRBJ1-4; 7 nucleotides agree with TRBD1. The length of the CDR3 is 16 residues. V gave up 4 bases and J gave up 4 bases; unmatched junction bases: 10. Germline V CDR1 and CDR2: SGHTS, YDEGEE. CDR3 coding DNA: TGTGCCAGCAGCGAGACACCGGGACAGTTTAATGAAAAACTGTTTTTT. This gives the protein CASSETPGQFNEKLFF.

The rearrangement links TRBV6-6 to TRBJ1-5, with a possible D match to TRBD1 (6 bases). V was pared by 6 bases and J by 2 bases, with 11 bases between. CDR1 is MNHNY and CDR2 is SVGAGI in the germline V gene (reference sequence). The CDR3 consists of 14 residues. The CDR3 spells CASRMTGRNQPQHF. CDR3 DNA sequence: TGTGCCAGCAGGATGACAGGACGCAATCAGCCCCAGCATTTT.

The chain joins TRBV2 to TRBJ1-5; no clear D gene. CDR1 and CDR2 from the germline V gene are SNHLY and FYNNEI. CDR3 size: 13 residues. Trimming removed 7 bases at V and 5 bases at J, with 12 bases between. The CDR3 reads CASKREGDQPQHF. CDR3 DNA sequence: TGTGCCAGCAAGAGGGAGGGAGATCAGCCCCAGCATTTT.

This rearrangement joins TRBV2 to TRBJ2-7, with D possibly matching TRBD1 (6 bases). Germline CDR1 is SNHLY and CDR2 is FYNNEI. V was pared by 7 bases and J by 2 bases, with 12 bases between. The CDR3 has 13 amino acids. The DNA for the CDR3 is TGTGCCAGCAACCGGGACACCGCCTACGAGCAGTACTTC. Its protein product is CASNRDTAYEQYF.

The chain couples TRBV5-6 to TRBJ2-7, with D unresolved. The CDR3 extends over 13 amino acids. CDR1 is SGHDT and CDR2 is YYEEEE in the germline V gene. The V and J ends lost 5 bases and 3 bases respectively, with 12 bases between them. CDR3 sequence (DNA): TGTGCCAGCAGATCTACAGAACACTACGAGCAGTACTTC. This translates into CASRSTEHYEQYF.

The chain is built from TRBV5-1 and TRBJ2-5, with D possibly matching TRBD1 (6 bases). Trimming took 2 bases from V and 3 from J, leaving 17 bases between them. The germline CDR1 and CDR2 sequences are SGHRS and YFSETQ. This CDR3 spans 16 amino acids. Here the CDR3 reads CASSFAITGTKETQYF. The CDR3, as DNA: TGCGCCAGCAGCTTTGCCATAACAGGGACCAAAGAGACCCAGTACTTC.

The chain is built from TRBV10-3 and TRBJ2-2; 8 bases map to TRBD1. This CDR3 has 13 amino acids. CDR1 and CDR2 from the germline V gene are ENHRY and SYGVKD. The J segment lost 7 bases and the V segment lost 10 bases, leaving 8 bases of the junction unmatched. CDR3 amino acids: CATVTGEGGELFF. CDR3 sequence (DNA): TGTGCCACGGTGACAGGGGAAGGCGGGGAGCTGTTTTTT.

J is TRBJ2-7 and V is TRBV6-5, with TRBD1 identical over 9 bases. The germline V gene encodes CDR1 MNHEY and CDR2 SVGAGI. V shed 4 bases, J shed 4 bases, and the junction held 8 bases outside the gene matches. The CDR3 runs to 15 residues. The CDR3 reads CASSSGTGGKYEQYF. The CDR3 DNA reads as TGTGCCAGCAGTTCGGGCACAGGGGGCAAATACGAGCAGTACTTC.

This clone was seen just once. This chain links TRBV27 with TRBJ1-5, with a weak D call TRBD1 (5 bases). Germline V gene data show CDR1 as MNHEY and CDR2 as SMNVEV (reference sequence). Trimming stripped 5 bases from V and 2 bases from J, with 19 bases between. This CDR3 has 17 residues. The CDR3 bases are TGTGCCAGCAGTATGGGATTCGGACAAGGAGGCAATCAGCCCCAGCATTTT. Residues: CASSMGFGQGGNQPQHF.

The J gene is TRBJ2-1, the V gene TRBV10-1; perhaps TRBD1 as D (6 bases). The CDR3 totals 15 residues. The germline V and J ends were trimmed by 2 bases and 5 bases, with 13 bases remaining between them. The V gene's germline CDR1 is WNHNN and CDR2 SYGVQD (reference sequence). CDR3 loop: CASSERGSRNNEQFF. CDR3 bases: TGCGCCAGCAGTGAGAGGGGGTCGAGGAACAATGAGCAGTTCTTC.

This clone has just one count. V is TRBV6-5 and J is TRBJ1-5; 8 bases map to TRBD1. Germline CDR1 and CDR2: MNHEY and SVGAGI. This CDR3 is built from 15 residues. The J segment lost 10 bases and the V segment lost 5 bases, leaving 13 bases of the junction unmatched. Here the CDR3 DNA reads TGTGCCAGCAGTCCCGGGACAGGACTTTTCGAACCCCAGCATTTT. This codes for CASSPGTGLFEPQHF.

The DNA of the CDR3 is TGTGCCAGCAGTGAAGTAGGACAGGGCCTCTATGGCTACACCTTC. It encodes CASSEVGQGLYGYTF. The V and J genes are TRBV6-1 and TRBJ1-2; TRBD1 aligns across 8 bases. V dropped 1 base and J dropped 4; count of bases not matched to a gene: 5. Germline V lookup: CDR1 MNHNS, CDR2 SASEGT. The CDR3 covers 15 residues.

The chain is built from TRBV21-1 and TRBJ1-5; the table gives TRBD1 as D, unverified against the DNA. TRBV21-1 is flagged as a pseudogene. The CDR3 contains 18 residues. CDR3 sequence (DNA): TGTGCCAGCAGCAAAGTCTCGATGGGACAGGGAAGAATTCAGCCCCAGCATTTT. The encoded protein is CASSKVSMGQGRIQPQHF.

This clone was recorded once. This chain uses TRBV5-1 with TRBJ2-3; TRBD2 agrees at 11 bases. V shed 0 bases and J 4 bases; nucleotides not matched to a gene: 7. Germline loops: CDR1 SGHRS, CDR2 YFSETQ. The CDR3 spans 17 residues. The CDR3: CASSLGLAGGPADTQYF. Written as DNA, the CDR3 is TGCGCCAGCAGCTTGGGGTTAGCGGGGGGGCCGGCAGATACGCAGTATTTT. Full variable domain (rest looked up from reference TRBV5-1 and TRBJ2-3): KAGVTQTPRYLIKTRGQQVTLSCSPISGHRSVSWYQQTPGQGLQFLFEYFSETQRNKGNFPGRFSGRQFSNSRSEMNVSTLELGDSALYLCASSLGLAGGPADTQYFGPGTRLTVL.

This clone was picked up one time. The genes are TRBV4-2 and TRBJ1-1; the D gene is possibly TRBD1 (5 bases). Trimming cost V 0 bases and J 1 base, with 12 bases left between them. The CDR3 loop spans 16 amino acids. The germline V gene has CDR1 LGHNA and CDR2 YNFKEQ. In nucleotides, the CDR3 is TGTGCCAGCAGCCAAGATCTTCGGGGGTGGAACACTGAAGCTTTCTTT. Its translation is CASSQDLRGWNTEAFF.

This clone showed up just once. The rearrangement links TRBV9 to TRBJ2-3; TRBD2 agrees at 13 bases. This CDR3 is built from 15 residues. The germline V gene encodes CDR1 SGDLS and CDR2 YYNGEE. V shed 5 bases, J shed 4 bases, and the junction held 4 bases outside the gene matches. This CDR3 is CASSTSGGAADTQYF. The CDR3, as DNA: TGTGCCAGCAGTACTAGCGGGGGGGCCGCAGATACGCAGTATTTT.

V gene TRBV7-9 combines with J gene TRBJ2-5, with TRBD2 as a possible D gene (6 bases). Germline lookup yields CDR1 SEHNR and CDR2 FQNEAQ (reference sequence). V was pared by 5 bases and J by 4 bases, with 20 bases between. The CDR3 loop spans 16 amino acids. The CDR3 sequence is CASSPVASGVGETQYF. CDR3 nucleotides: TGTGCCAGCAGCCCGGTGGCGTCGGGGGTTGGAGAGACCCAGTACTTC.

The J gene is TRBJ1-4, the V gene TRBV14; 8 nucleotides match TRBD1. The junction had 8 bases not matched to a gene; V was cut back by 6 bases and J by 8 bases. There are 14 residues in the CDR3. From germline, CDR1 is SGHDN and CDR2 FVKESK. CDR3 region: CASSQIHRGEKLFF. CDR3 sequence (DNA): TGTGCCAGCAGTCAGATCCACAGGGGGGAAAAACTGTTTTTT.

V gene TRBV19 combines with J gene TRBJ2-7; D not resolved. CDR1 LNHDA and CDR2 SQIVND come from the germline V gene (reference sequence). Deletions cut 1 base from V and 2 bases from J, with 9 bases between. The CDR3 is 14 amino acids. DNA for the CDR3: TGTGCCAGTAGTATAGGATTCTATACCTACGAGCAGTACTTC. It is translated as CASSIGFYTYEQYF.

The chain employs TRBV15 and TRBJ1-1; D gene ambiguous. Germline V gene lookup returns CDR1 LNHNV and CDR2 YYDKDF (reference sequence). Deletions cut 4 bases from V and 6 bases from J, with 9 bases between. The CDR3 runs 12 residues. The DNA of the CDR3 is TGTGCCACCAGCAACGGGAGGTCTGAAGCTTTCTTT. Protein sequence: CATSNGRSEAFF.

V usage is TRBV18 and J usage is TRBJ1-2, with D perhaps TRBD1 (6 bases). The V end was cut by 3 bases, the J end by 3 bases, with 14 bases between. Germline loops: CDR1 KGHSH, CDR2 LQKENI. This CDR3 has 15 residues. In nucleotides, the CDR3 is TGTGCCAGCTCACCCTCAAGTGAGGGGGACTATGGCTACACCTTC. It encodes CASSPSSEGDYGYTF.

The CDR3 protein is CASSVGQLNTEAFF. The CDR3 coding sequence is TGTGCCAGCAGTGTTGGACAGCTGAACACTGAAGCTTTCTTT. The chain uses TRBV2 and TRBJ1-1; weak D call: TRBD1 (6 bases). V lost 4 bases and J 0 bases, leaving 9 bases between the germline ends. The germline V gene encodes CDR1 SNHLY and CDR2 FYNNEI. The CDR3 loop spans 14 amino acids.